The 26 T cell receptor beta chains in this list originate from one sample, sequenced in a study of blood T cell repertoires in COVID-19. The repertoire was sequenced with immunoSEQ multiplex PCR; TCRdb's copy has only in-frame clones and lacks some. The sample yields roughly 250,000 clones, roughly 88% seen once. Sequencing was done on a sample of PBMCs or T cells enriched from blood (not recorded which). These receptors originate from a woman aged 40-49 years with acute COVID-19.

This chain joins TRBV2 and TRBJ1-5, with a weak D call TRBD1 (6 bases). V shed 8 bases and J shed 0 bases, with 14 bases lying between them. Germline-derived CDR1 and CDR2 are SNHLY and FYNNEI. CDR3 size: 15 residues. The CDR3: CASLQTRGSNQPQHF. For the CDR3, the DNA is TGTGCCAGCCTCCAGACCAGGGGTAGCAATCAGCCCCAGCATTTT.

This rearrangement joins TRBV10-3 to TRBJ2-4, with 11 bases aligning to TRBD2. The junction had 11 bases not matched to a gene; V was cut back by 5 bases and J by 2 bases. CDR1 and CDR2 from the germline V gene are ENHRY and SYGVKD. CDR3 length: 18 residues. The CDR3 region has the DNA TGTGCCATCAGTACGGGACTAGCGGCAGCCGGGTCCAAAAACATTCAGTACTTC. This encodes CAISTGLAAAGSKNIQYF.

Comment on this clone: The junction does not match germline at one end; this may be a read error. This rearrangement joins TRBV11-3 to TRBJ1-1, with no clear D. Germline values: CDR1 SGHNT, CDR2 YENEEA. CDR3 length: 15 amino acids. The CDR3 protein is CASSLPQTGNTEAFF. CDR3 nucleotide sequence: TGTGCCAGCAGCTTGCCCCAGACGGGGAACACTGAAGCTTTCTTC.

This chain joins TRBV6-4 and TRBJ2-2; tentative D call: TRBD2 (6 bases). The CDR3 contains 13 residues. Germline CDR1 and CDR2: MRHNA and SNTAGT. V was trimmed by 6 bases and J by 6 bases, leaving 11 bases between them. The CDR3 sequence: CASRTTSSGELFF. The CDR3 coding sequence is TGTGCCAGCAGAACCACTAGCTCCGGGGAGCTGTTTTTT.

The V and J genes are TRBV7-3 and TRBJ2-7, with TRBD1 identical over 9 bases. This CDR3 is built from 15 residues. The V segment lost 5 bases and the J segment 4 bases; nucleotides outside the gene matches: 9. Germline CDR1 SGHTA, CDR2 FQGTGA. CDR3 amino acids: CASSQDGTGPYEQYF. The CDR3 DNA follows: TGTGCCAGCAGCCAGGATGGGACAGGGCCGTACGAGCAGTACTTC.

In this sample, this clone turned up once. The chain links TRBV27 to TRBJ2-2; 13 bases line up with TRBD2. The CDR3 has 17 residues. The trim removed 1 base at V and 3 bases at J, leaving 2 bases unmatched. Germline CDR1 and CDR2: MNHEY and SMNVEV (reference sequence). For the CDR3, the DNA is TGTGCCAGCAGTTTATTCGGACTAGCGGGAGACACCGGGGAGCTGTTTTTT. This codes for CASSLFGLAGDTGELFF.

The chain uses TRBV24-1 and TRBJ1-2; no clear D gene. Germline CDR1 and CDR2: KGHDR and SFDVKD. V gave up 9 bases and J gave up 8 bases, with 12 bases separating them. The CDR3 extends over 11 amino acids. In DNA, the CDR3 is TGTGCCACCGCCTCCGACATCGGCTACACCTTC. Protein sequence: CATASDIGYTF.

This sequence joins TRBV6-5 and TRBJ1-1, with D tentatively TRBD1 (6 bases). Trimming cost V 0 bases and J 4 bases, with 15 bases left between them. The CDR3 covers 16 residues. Germline CDR1 reads MNHEY; CDR2 reads SVGAGI. CDR3 nucleotides: TGTGCCAGCAGTTACTCGAGCGGGGGGCCCGGCACTGAAGCTTTCTTT. It encodes CASSYSSGGPGTEAFF.

J is TRBJ2-1 and V is TRBV29-1; 9 positions match TRBD2. The V and J ends lost 4 bases and 5 bases, in that order; junction bases with no gene match: 6. The CDR3 covers 14 residues. CDR1 is SQVTM and CDR2 is ANQGSEA in the germline V gene. The CDR3 sequence: CSVVGGRAHNEQFF. DNA of the CDR3: TGCAGCGTTGTCGGCGGGAGGGCCCACAATGAGCAGTTCTTC.

V usage is TRBV6-2 or TRBV6-3 and J usage is TRBJ2-2; TRBD1 agrees at 10 bases. CDR3 length: 15 residues. The V segment lost 5 bases and the J segment 5 bases; nucleotides outside the gene matches: 5. From germline, CDR1 is MNHEY and CDR2 SVGEGT. The CDR3 protein is CASSPGQGSTGELFF. In DNA, the CDR3 is TGTGCCAGCAGTCCGGGACAGGGGTCGACCGGGGAGCTGTTTTTT.

V and J are TRBV28 and TRBJ2-1; D gene ambiguous. V was trimmed by 8 bases and J by 5 bases, leaving 7 bases between them. Germline CDR1 and CDR2: MDHEN and SYDVKM. The CDR3 covers 11 residues. The CDR3 bases are TGTGCCAGCGGCTTCCACAATGAGCAGTTCTTC. Residues: CASGFHNEQFF. Using reference TRBV28 and TRBJ2-1 for the parts outside the CDR3, the full variable domain is DVKVTQSSRYLVKRTGEKVFLECVQDMDHENMFWYRQDPGLGLRLIYFSYDVKMKEKGDIPEGYSVSREKKERFSLILESASTNQTSMYLCASGFHNEQFFGPGTRLTVL.

The chain carries TRBV15 and TRBJ2-1, with 11 bases fitting TRBD2. This CDR3 region has 16 residues. The trim removed 5 bases at V and 7 bases at J, leaving 10 bases unmatched. From germline, CDR1 is LNHNV and CDR2 YYDKDF (reference sequence). In DNA form, the CDR3 reads TGTGCCACCAGCTCCCGACTAGCGGGACTTGTTAATGAGCAGTTCTTC. Translation gives CATSSRLAGLVNEQFF.

CDR3 sequence reads: CASRRGGRRLDEQFF. In DNA, the CDR3 is TGTGCCAGCAGGAGGGGCGGGAGGAGGTTGGATGAGCAGTTCTTC. The chain combines TRBV27 with TRBJ2-1; 8 bases agree with TRBD2. Germline assignment: CDR1 MNHEY and CDR2 SMNVEV (reference sequence). J lost 8 bases, V lost 6 bases, and 12 bases had no gene match. The CDR3 length is 15 residues.

This chain joins TRBV7-9 and TRBJ1-1, with a tentative D call TRBD1 (5 bases). CDR1 is SEHNR, CDR2 FQNEAQ, per germline (reference sequence). This CDR3 region has 16 residues. V was trimmed by 1 base and J by 0 bases, leaving 12 bases between them. In nucleotides, the CDR3 is TGTGCCAGCAGCTTAGATATTCCAGGGCTGAACACTGAAGCTTTCTTT. Protein sequence: CASSLDIPGLNTEAFF.

The rearrangement links TRBV5-1 to TRBJ2-7, with 9 bases fitting TRBD2. CDR1 and CDR2 (germline): SGHRS, YFSETQ. Trimming took 0 bases from V and 2 from J; bases not matched to a gene: 6. This CDR3 comprises 16 residues. The CDR3 region has the DNA TGCGCCAGCAGCTTGGCGGCTAGCGGGACCGCCTACGAGCAGTACTTC. Translating gives CASSLAASGTAYEQYF.

The rearrangement joins TRBV24-1 to TRBJ1-2, with D possibly being TRBD1 (5 bases). Germline V gene data show CDR1 as KGHDR and CDR2 as SFDVKD. The V end was cut by 6 bases, the J end by 5 bases, with 18 bases between. The CDR3 totals 15 residues. The CDR3 reads CATSPSGAQTYGYTF. CDR3 bases: TGTGCCACCAGTCCTTCTGGGGCCCAAACGTATGGCTACACCTTC.

The chain uses TRBV27 and TRBJ1-6; D remains unclear. Germline CDR1 reads MNHEY; CDR2 reads SMNVEV (reference sequence). The CDR3 totals 15 residues. V lost 6 bases and J 7 bases, leaving 16 bases between the germline ends. The CDR3 is CASRIRQDGNSPLHF. In DNA, the CDR3 is TGTGCCAGCAGAATAAGACAAGACGGAAATTCACCCCTCCACTTT.

The chain employs TRBV11-3 and TRBJ2-5; 11 nucleotides match TRBD2. Germline assignment: CDR1 SGHNT and CDR2 YENEEA. This CDR3 region has 16 residues. V shed 2 bases, J shed 7 bases, and the junction held 9 bases outside the gene matches. This CDR3 reads CASSLRRLAGLGTQYF. CDR3 bases: TGTGCCAGCAGCTTAAGAAGACTAGCGGGACTAGGGACCCAGTACTTC.

The chain has TRBV7-9 and TRBJ2-1; 8 positions agree with TRBD1. V was clipped by 6 bases and J by 6 bases; unmatched bases: 10. CDR1 is SEHNR and CDR2 is FQNEAQ in the germline V gene (reference sequence). This CDR3 region has 15 residues. CDR3 protein: CASSTGTGNTNEQFF. CDR3 DNA: TGTGCCAGCAGTACCGGGACAGGAAACACCAATGAGCAGTTCTTC.

The rearrangement uses TRBV9 and TRBJ1-4, with 7 positions matching TRBD1. CDR1 and CDR2 from the germline V gene are SGDLS and YYNGEE. V shed 0 bases, J shed 5 bases, and the junction held 7 bases outside the gene matches. The length of the CDR3 is 16 residues. The CDR3 reads CASSVDPGQQNEKLFF. The CDR3 nucleotides read TGTGCCAGCAGCGTAGATCCGGGACAGCAAAATGAAAAACTGTTTTTT.

The chain recombines TRBV11-2 with TRBJ1-1; D not resolved. CDR3 length: 14 residues. Germline assignment: CDR1 SGHAT and CDR2 FQNNGV. Trimming removed 1 base at V and 5 bases at J, with 11 bases between. The CDR3 loop is CASSLAWFGTEAFF. In DNA, the CDR3 is TGTGCCAGCAGCTTAGCTTGGTTCGGGACTGAAGCTTTCTTT.

This clone was picked up one time. This chain links TRBV19 with TRBJ1-4; a possible D gene is TRBD1 (6 bases). In germline, CDR1 is LNHDA, CDR2 SQIVND (reference sequence). The length of the CDR3 is 16 residues. V lost 5 bases and J 4 bases, leaving 17 bases between the germline ends. The CDR3 nucleotides read TGTGCCAGTAGTTTAACAGGGATTTACGGTAATGAAAAACTGTTTTTT. Translated: CASSLTGIYGNEKLFF.

V usage is TRBV28 and J usage is TRBJ1-1, with D possibly being TRBD1 (5 bases). CDR3 size: 12 residues. In germline, CDR1 is MDHEN, CDR2 SYDVKM. Trimming took 7 bases from V and 8 from J, leaving 14 bases between them. The CDR3 sequence: CASITGPGEAFF. CDR3 nucleotide sequence: TGTGCCAGCATCACAGGCCCAGGGGAAGCTTTCTTT.

The chain has TRBV9 and TRBJ2-1, with 7 bases aligning to TRBD2. The germline gives CDR1 SGDLS, CDR2 YYNGEE. This CDR3 is built from 15 residues. Trimming took 4 bases from V and 6 from J; bases not matched to a gene: 10. The CDR3 region is CASSPSGTQFNEQFF. CDR3 sequence (DNA): TGTGCCAGCAGCCCCAGCGGGACCCAATTCAATGAGCAGTTCTTC.

This chain joins TRBV5-1 and TRBJ1-5, with TRBD1 matching over 9 bases. Germline-derived CDR1 and CDR2 are SGHRS and YFSETQ. CDR3 length: 15 amino acids. J lost 4 bases, V lost 4 bases, and 6 bases had no gene match. The CDR3 loop is CASSPGTGQNQPQHF. The CDR3 DNA reads as TGCGCCAGCAGCCCCGGGACAGGGCAAAATCAGCCCCAGCATTTT.

The V call is TRBV10-3, the J call TRBJ1-5; D is unresolved. The V end lost 5 bases, the J end lost 0 bases, and 11 bases lay between the germline ends. The germline gives CDR1 ENHRY, CDR2 SYGVKD. This CDR3 is built from 15 residues. CDR3 loop: CAISRGEYSNQPQHF. CDR3 sequence (DNA): TGTGCCATCAGTCGCGGGGAGTATAGCAATCAGCCCCAGCATTTT.